The table lists the clone carrying this T cell receptor beta chain with a count of one. Its matching antigen is unknown. The PCR employed 60 Vbeta primers together with 13 Jbeta primers. Generated by immunoSEQ multiplex PCR, the TCRdb table keeps only in-frame clones and is missing some. Of 100,000 to 150,000 clones in the sample, over 60% were seen once. The data are from a study of cytomegalovirus exposure and HLA in healthy donors. The V end lost 0 bases, the J end lost 0 bases, and 5 bases lay between the germline ends. CDR1 is KGHSH, CDR2 LQKENI, per germline. The CDR3 runs 14 residues. Study results and limitations: Sequencing artifact likely explains a cluster of highly shared sequence variants. Common viral pathogens were later found to be apparently linked to several of the most significant clusters.

What was sequenced was PBMCs. This chain connects TRBV18 to TRBJ1-2, with unresolved D. This sequence was found in a woman in her 40s in good health and CMV-seropositive. As DNA, the CDR3 is TGTGCCAGCTCACCACCCTTAGCTAACTATGGCTACACCTTC. Translated: CASSPPLANYGYTF.